This TCR beta chain derives from a study of blood T cell repertoires in COVID-19. Study information: COVID-19 samples collected from the United States, Italy and Spain covered acute and convalescent phases. The cDNA or gDNA used as material had been derived from T cells, B-cell-depleted T cells, or PBMCs.

Losses at the gene ends were 3 bases for V and 6 bases for J; bases not matched to a gene: 10. Germline loops: CDR1 SGDLS, CDR2 YYNGEE. This CDR3 contains 18 residues. In the original workflow: Estimated nucleated cell counts came from reference gene primer amplification. Sequencing was performed with immunoSEQ multiplex PCR; in TCRdb, only in-frame clones are kept and a portion is missing. Clonal size and the V and J genes are those of that table, whereas D and trimming came from the DNA. The profile covers about 90,000 clones, with about 80% appearing a single time and 10% taken by the ten largest.

The sample was peripheral blood. The clonotype originates from a woman in her 70s with acute or convalescent COVID-19. V usage is TRBV9 and J usage is TRBJ2-2, with 14 bases lining up with TRBD2. The CDR3 DNA follows: TGTGCCAGCAGCGCGGAGGGGACTAGCGGGAGAACGGCCGGGGAGCTGTTTTTT. This translates into CASSAEGTSGRTAGELFF.